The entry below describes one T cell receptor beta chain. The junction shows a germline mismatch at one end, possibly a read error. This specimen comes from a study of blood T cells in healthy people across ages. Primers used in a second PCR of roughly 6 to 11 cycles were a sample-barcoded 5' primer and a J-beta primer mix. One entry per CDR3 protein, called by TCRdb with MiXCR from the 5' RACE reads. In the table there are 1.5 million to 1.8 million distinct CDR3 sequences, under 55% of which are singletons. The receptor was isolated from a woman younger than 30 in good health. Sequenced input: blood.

The CDR3 protein is CVSSLVARGSYNEQYF. For the CDR3, the DNA is TGTGTCAGCAGCTTAGTGGCTCGCGGGAGCTACAATGAGCAGTACTTC. V usage is TRBV7-2 and J usage is TRBJ2-7, with 7 nucleotides matching TRBD2. This CDR3 contains 16 residues. Germline V gene sequence: CDR1 SGHTA, CDR2 FQGNSA.